Following are 26 T cell receptor beta chains from one sample sequenced in a study of siplizumab effects on memory and regulatory T cells. Measured with immunoSEQ multiplex PCR; TCRdb has only the in-frame clones, and not every one. Of some 99,000 clones in the sample, 92% are singletons; the top ten hold under 0.75%. The material sequenced was Tregs sorted from blood. The receptors come from a human donor in good health.

V is TRBV9 and J is TRBJ2-4; the D is unclear. Trimming pared 0 bases from V and 13 bases from J, leaving 20 bases between. The CDR3 has 15 residues. Germline lookup yields CDR1 SGDLS and CDR2 YYNGEE. The CDR3: CASSVGGSGTRSQYF. The CDR3 DNA sequence: TGTGCCAGCAGCGTAGGTGGCTCCGGAACCCGAAGCCAGTACTTC.

This clone was seen only once. The V and J genes are TRBV28 and TRBJ1-1; D remains unclear. Germline CDR1 MDHEN, CDR2 SYDVKM. V was cut by 7 bases and J by 6 bases, with 15 bases left in between. This CDR3 comprises 13 residues. This chain's CDR3 is CASTSVTVPEAFF. Written as DNA, the CDR3 is TGTGCCAGCACGTCGGTCACAGTACCTGAAGCTTTCTTT.

The V call is TRBV6-1, the J call TRBJ1-5, with 9 bases that match TRBD1. CDR1 MNHNS and CDR2 SASEGT come from the germline V gene. V was pared by 5 bases and J by 3 bases, with 5 bases of the junction left unmatched. The CDR3 runs to 15 residues. CDR3 DNA sequence: TGTGCCAGCAGTCTACAGGGGGCTTACAATCAGCCCCAGCATTTT. Translating gives CASSLQGAYNQPQHF.

The chain couples TRBV11-3 to TRBJ2-5; 7 bases fit TRBD1. The length of the CDR3 is 13 residues. Germline V lookup: CDR1 SGHNT, CDR2 YENEEA. The ends lost 5 bases at V and 4 bases at J; junction bases unmatched: 4. The CDR3 sequence: CASSHPGGETQYF. CDR3 in DNA: TGTGCCAGCAGCCACCCAGGGGGAGAGACCCAGTACTTC. Combining the CDR3 with reference TRBV11-3 and TRBJ2-5 gives the whole variable domain EAGVVQSPRYKIIEKKQPVAFWCNPISGHNTLYWYLQNLGQGPELLIRYENEEAVDDSQLPKDRFSAERLKGVDSTLKIQPAELGDSAVYLCASSHPGGETQYFGPGTRLLVL.

The rearrangement uses TRBV27 and TRBJ2-7; 15 bases match TRBD2. Trimming removed 2 bases from V and 4 bases from J; junction bases left unmatched: 0. Germline V gene data show CDR1 as MNHEY and CDR2 as SMNVEV (reference sequence). The CDR3 runs 15 residues. CDR3 residues: CASSLGTSGGYEQYF. In DNA form, the CDR3 reads TGTGCCAGCAGTTTAGGGACTAGCGGGGGGTACGAGCAGTACTTC.

This chain uses TRBV21-1 with TRBJ2-7; the D segment call TRBD1 is taken from the table without a DNA check. TRBV21-1 corresponds to a pseudogene. The CDR3 loop spans 13 amino acids. CDR3 nucleotide sequence: TGTGCCAGCGCCTTCAGGGGCTTAGACGAGCAGTACTTC. Translating it yields CASAFRGLDEQYF.

The chain links TRBV7-9 to TRBJ1-1; weak D call: TRBD1 (6 bases). This CDR3 comprises 15 residues. Trimming removed 0 bases at V and 5 bases at J, with 13 bases between. Germline CDR1 SEHNR, CDR2 FQNEAQ (reference sequence). The CDR3 is CASSLAQGWVTEAFF. DNA for the CDR3: TGTGCCAGCAGCTTAGCACAGGGTTGGGTAACTGAAGCTTTCTTT. The full variable domain, with the rest looked up from reference TRBV7-9 and TRBJ1-1, is DTGVSQNPRHKITKRGQNVTFRCDPISEHNRLYWYRQTLGQGPEFLTYFQNEAQLEKSRLLSDRFSAERPKGSFSTLEIQRTEQGDSAMYLCASSLAQGWVTEAFFGQGTRLTVV.

V is TRBV5-4 and J is TRBJ2-2; no firm D call. V was shortened by 2 bases and J by 7 bases, with 9 bases between the two germline ends. The germline V gene has CDR1 SGHNT and CDR2 YYREEE (reference sequence). The CDR3 spans 13 residues. The CDR3 spells CASSFSGGGELFF. The CDR3 bases are TGTGCCAGCAGCTTTAGTGGTGGCGGGGAGCTGTTTTTT.

This chain connects TRBV9 to TRBJ2-7; D ambiguous. Looked up from germline, CDR1 is SGDLS and CDR2 is YYNGEE. Trimming stripped 0 bases from V and 2 bases from J, with 15 bases between. The length of the CDR3 is 16 residues. CDR3 protein: CASSVAAQAATYEQYF. The CDR3 bases are TGTGCCAGCAGCGTAGCGGCCCAGGCCGCTACCTACGAGCAGTACTTC.

The chain combines TRBV11-2 with TRBJ1-3; D unclear. From germline, CDR1 is SGHAT and CDR2 FQNNGV. CDR3 length equals 11 residues. V lost 2 bases and J lost 8, with 4 bases in between. The CDR3 nucleotides are TGTGCCAGCAGCTTATGGGACACCATATATTTT. It translates to CASSLWDTIYF. Drawing the rest from reference TRBV11-2 and TRBJ1-3, the complete variable domain is EAGVAQSPRYKIIEKRQSVAFWCNPISGHATLYWYQQILGQGPKLLIQFQNNGVVDDSQLPKDRFSAERLKGVDSTLKIQPAKLEDSAVYLCASSLWDTIYFGEGSWLTVV.

This chain joins TRBV30 and TRBJ2-1, with D hard to call. V lost 4 bases and J 3 bases, leaving 13 bases between the germline ends. The length of the CDR3 is 14 residues. CDR1 and CDR2 (germline): GTSNPN, SVGIG (reference sequence). CDR3 region: CAWNRKSLYNEQFF. The CDR3 bases are TGTGCCTGGAATCGGAAATCCCTCTACAATGAGCAGTTCTTC.

This clone came up once. The rearrangement joins TRBV19 to TRBJ1-5; 7 bases align to TRBD1. V trimming: 4 bases; J trimming: 2 bases; junction bases outside the gene matches: 11. The CDR3 is 17 residues long. Germline CDR1 is LNHDA and CDR2 is SQIVND (reference sequence). The chain's CDR3 is CASSTGTAADGNQPQHF. DNA for the CDR3: TGTGCCAGTAGTACCGGGACAGCTGCCGATGGCAATCAGCCCCAGCATTTT. The entire variable domain, with the rest obtained from reference TRBV19 and TRBJ1-5, is as follows: DGGITQSPKYLFRKEGQNVTLSCEQNLNHDAMYWYRQDPGQGLRLIYYSQIVNDFQKGDIAEGYSVSREKKESFPLTVTSAQKNPTAFYLCASSTGTAADGNQPQHFGDGTRLSIL.

The CDR3 here is CASSQDQTSTDTQYF. In DNA, the CDR3 is TGCGCCAGCAGCCAAGATCAAACTAGCACAGATACGCAGTATTTT. This chain joins TRBV4-1 and TRBJ2-3, with unresolved D. Germline CDR1 MGHRA, CDR2 YSYEKL. V gave up 0 bases and J gave up 0 bases, with 7 bases separating them. There are 15 residues in the CDR3.

The V and J genes are TRBV6-5 and TRBJ1-1, with a weak D call TRBD1 (5 bases). The CDR3 contains 13 residues. The ends were cut back, 5 bases at V and 4 bases at J, with 11 bases in the middle. CDR1 and CDR2 (germline): MNHEY, SVGAGI. CDR3 bases: TGTGCCAGCAGTGGACTAAGGGGCACTGAAGCTTTCTTT. It translates to CASSGLRGTEAFF.

The chain links TRBV7-6 to TRBJ1-3; D unresolved. This CDR3 contains 16 residues. Germline V lookup: CDR1 SGHVS, CDR2 FNYEAQ. Trimming pared 5 bases from V and 3 bases from J, leaving 17 bases between. The CDR3 DNA reads TGTGCCAGCAGCCCTCCCTATCAGGAGGGTGGAAACACCATATATTTT. Its protein is CASSPPYQEGGNTIYF.

The V gene is TRBV5-1, the J gene TRBJ2-3; TRBD2 aligns across 10 bases. With V trimmed by 1 base and J by 0 bases, 5 bases remained unmatched. This CDR3 contains 17 residues. In germline, CDR1 is SGHRS, CDR2 YFSETQ. Here the CDR3 reads CASSLPSGGSSTDTQYF. DNA of the CDR3: TGCGCCAGCAGCTTGCCTAGCGGGGGCTCTAGCACAGATACGCAGTATTTT.

This chain links TRBV15 with TRBJ2-1, with 11 bases fitting TRBD1. V trimming: 5 bases; J trimming: 5 bases; junction bases outside the gene matches: 5. The length of the CDR3 is 15 residues. The germline gives CDR1 LNHNV, CDR2 YYDKDF (reference sequence). CDR3 DNA sequence: TGTGCCACCAGCGGCGGGACAGGGGGTAACAATGAGCAGTTCTTC. This translates into CATSGGTGGNNEQFF.

The chain has TRBV5-1 and TRBJ2-1, with D uncertain. Deletions cut 0 bases from V and 9 bases from J, with 13 bases between. The CDR3 is 14 residues long. CDR1 is SGHRS, CDR2 YFSETQ, per germline. The DNA for the CDR3 is TGCGCCAGCAGCTTGGGGTCTATACCGACTGAGCAGTTCTTC. Its translation is CASSLGSIPTEQFF.

V gene TRBV30 combines with J gene TRBJ1-2; D is ambiguous. CDR1 is GTSNPN, CDR2 SVGIG, per germline (reference sequence). The ends were cut back, 3 bases at V and 1 base at J, with 6 bases in the middle. The CDR3 has 12 amino acids. The CDR3 region is CAWREINYGYTF. The CDR3 DNA sequence: TGTGCCTGGAGGGAAATTAACTATGGCTACACCTTC. Using reference TRBV30 and TRBJ1-2 for the parts outside the CDR3, the full variable domain is SQTIHQWPATLVQPVGSPLSLECTVEGTSNPNLYWYRQAAGRGLQLLFYSVGIGQISSEVPQNLSASRPQDRQFILSSKKLLLSDSGFYLCAWREINYGYTFGSGTRLTVV.

CDR3 DNA: TGTGCCAGCAGCAGCGACAGAAATTCCTATGGCTACACCTTC. Translation: CASSSDRNSYGYTF. The chain has TRBV21-1 and TRBJ1-2; TRBD1, the D gene given by the table, was not confirmed from the DNA. TRBV21-1 corresponds to a pseudogene. The CDR3 spans 14 residues.

This rearrangement joins TRBV5-1 to TRBJ1-1; TRBD1 agrees at 8 bases. The CDR3 length is 15 residues. With 7 bases clipped from V and 5 bases from J, the junction kept 13 bases outside the gene matches. Germline V CDR1 and CDR2: SGHRS, YFSETQ. The CDR3 nucleotides are TGCGCCAGCGGATTATCAGGGGGCAAGATTACTGAAGCTTTCTTT. The encoded protein is CASGLSGGKITEAFF.

This clone was counted once. V and J are TRBV6-5 and TRBJ2-7; D may be TRBD1 or TRBD2 (5 bases each). Germline CDR1 is MNHEY and CDR2 is SVGAGI. The ends were cut back, 7 bases at V and 4 bases at J, with 14 bases in the middle. The CDR3 has 13 amino acids. The CDR3 DNA reads as TGTGCCAGCACTATGGGACCGCCTTACGAGCAGTACTTC. This encodes CASTMGPPYEQYF.

The chain has TRBV5-4 and TRBJ1-2; TRBD1 matches 9 bases. There are 14 residues in the CDR3. Trimming removed 1 base from V and 8 bases from J; junction bases left unmatched: 6. Germline V CDR1 and CDR2: SGHNT, YYREEE (reference sequence). Written as DNA, the CDR3 is TGTGCCAGCAGCTTGTCCAACAGGGGGCAAGGCTACACCTTC. Amino acids: CASSLSNRGQGYTF.

The chain links TRBV11-3 to TRBJ1-1, with unresolved D. Germline values: CDR1 SGHNT, CDR2 YENEEA. Deletions cut 1 base from V and 5 bases from J, with 8 bases between. The length of the CDR3 is 13 residues. CDR3: CASSLGSTTEAFF. CDR3 nucleotides: TGTGCCAGCAGCTTAGGGTCCACGACTGAAGCTTTCTTT.

V and J are TRBV6-5 and TRBJ2-1; 12 bases fit TRBD2. CDR3 length: 16 residues. V was clipped by 1 base and J by 4 bases; unmatched bases: 2. Germline-derived CDR1 and CDR2 are MNHEY and SVGAGI. The CDR3, as DNA: TGTGCCAGCAGTTACTGGGGGACTAGCGGGTACAATGAGCAGTTCTTC. Translated, it gives CASSYWGTSGYNEQFF.

The chain couples TRBV28 to TRBJ2-2; D not certain. The germline V and J ends were trimmed by 5 bases and 5 bases, with 12 bases remaining between them. Germline V lookup: CDR1 MDHEN, CDR2 SYDVKM. CDR3 length: 14 residues. CDR3 amino acids: CASSPTRRTGELFF. CDR3 in DNA: TGTGCCAGCAGTCCGACTCGAAGGACCGGGGAGCTGTTTTTT.